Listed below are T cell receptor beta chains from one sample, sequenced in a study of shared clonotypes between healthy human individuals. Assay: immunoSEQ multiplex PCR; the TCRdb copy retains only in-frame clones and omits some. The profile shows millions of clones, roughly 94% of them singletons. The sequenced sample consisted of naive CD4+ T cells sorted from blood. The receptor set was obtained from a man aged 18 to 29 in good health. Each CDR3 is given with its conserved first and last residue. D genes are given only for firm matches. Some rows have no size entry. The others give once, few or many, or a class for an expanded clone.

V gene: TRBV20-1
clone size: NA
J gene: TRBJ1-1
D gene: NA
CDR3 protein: CSAAKELEAFF
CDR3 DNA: TGCAGTGCTGCGAAAGAACTTGAAGCTTTCTTT

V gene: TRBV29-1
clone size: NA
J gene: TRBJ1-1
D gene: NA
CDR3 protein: CSVEGLSTPDTEAFF
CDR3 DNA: TGCAGCGTTGAAGGGCTGTCAACGCCGGACACTGAAGCTTTCTTT

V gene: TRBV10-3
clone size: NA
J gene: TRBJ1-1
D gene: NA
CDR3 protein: CAIRNRENTEAFF
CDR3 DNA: TGTGCCATCAGGAACAGAGAGAACACTGAAGCTTTCTTT

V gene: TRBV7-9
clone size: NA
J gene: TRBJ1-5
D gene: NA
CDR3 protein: CASSFANSNQPQHF
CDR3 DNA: TGTGCCAGCAGCTTCGCTAATAGCAATCAGCCCCAGCATTTT

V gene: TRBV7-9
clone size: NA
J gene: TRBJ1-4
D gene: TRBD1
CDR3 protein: CASSLGDRVNEKLFF
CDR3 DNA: TGTGCCAGCAGCTTAGGGGACAGGGTTAATGAAAAACTGTTTTTT

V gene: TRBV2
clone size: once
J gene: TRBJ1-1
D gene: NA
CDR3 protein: CASVLVARAFF
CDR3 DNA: TGTGCCAGCGTTCTAGTAGCCAGGGCTTTCTTT

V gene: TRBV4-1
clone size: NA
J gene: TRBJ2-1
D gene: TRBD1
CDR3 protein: CASSQGGQSSYNEQFF
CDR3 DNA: TGCGCCAGCAGCCAAGGGGGACAGAGCTCCTACAATGAGCAGTTCTTC

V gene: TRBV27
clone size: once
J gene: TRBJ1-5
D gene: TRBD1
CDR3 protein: CASSLGLSGTGSLVEPQHF
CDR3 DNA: TGTGCCAGCAGTTTAGGACTATCCGGGACAGGGTCCCTCGTAGAGCCCCAGCATTTT

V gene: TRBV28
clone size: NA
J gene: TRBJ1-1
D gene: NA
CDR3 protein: CASSPPTGQGSDEAFF
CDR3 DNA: TGTGCCAGCAGTCCGCCGACGGGTCAGGGGTCAGATGAAGCTTTCTTT

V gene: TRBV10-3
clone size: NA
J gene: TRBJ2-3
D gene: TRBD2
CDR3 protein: CAISEGRERTDTQYF
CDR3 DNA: TGTGCCATCAGTGAAGGGCGGGAGAGGACAGATACGCAGTATTTT

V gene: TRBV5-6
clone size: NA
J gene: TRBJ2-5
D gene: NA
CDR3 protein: CASSSTRGEETQYF
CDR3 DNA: TGTGCCAGCAGCTCAACTAGGGGCGAGGAGACCCAGTACTTC

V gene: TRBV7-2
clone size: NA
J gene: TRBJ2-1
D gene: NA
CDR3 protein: CASSLVPYNEQFF
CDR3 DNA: TGTGCCAGCAGCTTAGTCCCCTACAATGAGCAGTTCTTC

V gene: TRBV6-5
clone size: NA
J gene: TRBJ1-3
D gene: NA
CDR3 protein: CASSYSSRAGNTIYF
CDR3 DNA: TGTGCCAGCAGTTACTCATCCAGGGCTGGAAACACCATATATTTT

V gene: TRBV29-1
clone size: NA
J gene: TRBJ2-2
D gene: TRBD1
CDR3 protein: CSVGGQGNTGELFF
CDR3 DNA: TGCAGCGTTGGAGGACAGGGGAACACCGGGGAGCTGTTTTTT

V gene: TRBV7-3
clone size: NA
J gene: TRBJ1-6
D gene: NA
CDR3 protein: CASSLVRDSPLHF
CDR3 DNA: TGTGCCAGCAGCTTAGTTAGGGATTCACCCCTCCACTTT

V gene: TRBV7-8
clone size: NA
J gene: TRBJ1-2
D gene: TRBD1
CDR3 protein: CASSLDRVAGYTF
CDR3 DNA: TGTGCCAGCAGCCTGGACAGGGTGGCTGGCTACACCTTC

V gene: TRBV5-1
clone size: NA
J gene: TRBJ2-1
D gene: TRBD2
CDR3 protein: CASSASGGPNEQFF
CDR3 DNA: TGCGCCAGCAGCGCTAGCGGGGGGCCGAATGAGCAGTTCTTC

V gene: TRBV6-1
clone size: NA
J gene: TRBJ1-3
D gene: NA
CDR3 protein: CASSEARPGGGDTIYF
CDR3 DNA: TGTGCCAGCAGTGAAGCCCGGCCCGGCGGCGGAGACACCATATATTTT

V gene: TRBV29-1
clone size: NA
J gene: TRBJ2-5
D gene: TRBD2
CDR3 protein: CSVLRSGGAWETQYF
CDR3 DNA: TGCAGCGTTCTTCGAAGCGGGGGGGCTTGGGAGACCCAGTACTTC

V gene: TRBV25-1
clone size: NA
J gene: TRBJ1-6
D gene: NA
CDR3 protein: CASSGRDTGHSPLHF
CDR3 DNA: TGTGCCAGCAGTGGACGGGACACCGGACATTCACCCCTCCACTTT

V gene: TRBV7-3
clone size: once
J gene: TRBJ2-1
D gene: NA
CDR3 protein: CASSLNPPMGSYNEQFF
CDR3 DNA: TGTGCCAGCAGCTTAAATCCTCCTATGGGCTCCTACAATGAGCAGTTCTTC

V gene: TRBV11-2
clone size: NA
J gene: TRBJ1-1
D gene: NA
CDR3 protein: CASSPVGDWQGYTEAFF
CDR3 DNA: TGTGCCAGCAGCCCGGTGGGGGATTGGCAGGGCTACACTGAAGCTTTCTTT

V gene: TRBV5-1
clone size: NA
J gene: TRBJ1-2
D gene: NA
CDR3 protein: CASSDEDRLGTF
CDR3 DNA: TGCGCCAGCAGCGACGAAGACAGATTAGGCACCTTC

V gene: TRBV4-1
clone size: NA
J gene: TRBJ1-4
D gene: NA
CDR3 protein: CASSPPLATNEKLFF
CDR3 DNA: TGCGCCAGCAGCCCCCCCCTTGCAACTAATGAAAAACTGTTTTTT

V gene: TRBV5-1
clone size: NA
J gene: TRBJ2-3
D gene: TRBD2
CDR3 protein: CASSLVPGLAGYTDTQYF
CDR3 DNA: TGCGCCAGCAGCTTGGTCCCGGGACTAGCGGGATACACAGATACGCAGTATTTT

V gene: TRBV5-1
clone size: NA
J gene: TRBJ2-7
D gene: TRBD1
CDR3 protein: CASTLTGGSYEQYF
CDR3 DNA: TGCGCCAGTACACTGACAGGGGGATCCTACGAGCAGTACTTC

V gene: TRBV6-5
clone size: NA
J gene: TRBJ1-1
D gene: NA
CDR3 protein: CASFLGDGEAFF
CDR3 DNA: TGTGCCAGCTTTCTAGGAGACGGTGAAGCTTTCTTT

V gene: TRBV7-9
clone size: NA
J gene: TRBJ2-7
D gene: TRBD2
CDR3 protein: CASSLTSGSSYEQYF
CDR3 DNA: TGTGCCAGCAGCTTGACTAGCGGGAGCTCCTACGAGCAGTACTTC